The rows below give T cell receptor beta chains drawn from one sample of a study of T cell changes during pregnancy in multiple sclerosis. TCRdb keeps only in-frame clones here, not all; method: immunoSEQ multiplex PCR. The table lists 25,000 to 35,000 clones, about 89% of them singletons. The material sequenced was CD8+ T cells from peripheral blood mononuclear cells, taken before pregnancy. The origin of the receptors is a female donor with multiple sclerosis, enrolled in a pregnancy study. CDR3s include the opening cysteine and the closing phenylalanine or tryptophan. Fields, in order: J gene, clone size, D gene, V gene, CDR3 DNA, CDR3 protein. A D gene is named only where the DNA matches it firmly. The size entry is marked missing in some rows and otherwise reads once, few, many or a size class.

j_gene: TRBJ2-7
abundance: NA
d_gene: NA
v_gene: TRBV27
CDR3nt: TGTGCCAGCAGTTTATATCTCGGGAGTCGCGAGCAGTACTTC
CDR3aa: CASSLYLGSREQYF

j_gene: TRBJ2-7
abundance: NA
d_gene: TRBD1
v_gene: TRBV4-1
CDR3nt: TGCGCCAGCTCGGACAGGAAGGACTACGAGCAGTACTTC
CDR3aa: CASSDRKDYEQYF

j_gene: TRBJ2-1
abundance: NA
d_gene: NA
v_gene: TRBV5-1
CDR3nt: TGCGCCAGCAGCTTGGCGAGGGAGTTAGATGAGCAGTTCTTC
CDR3aa: CASSLARELDEQFF

j_gene: TRBJ1-1
abundance: NA
d_gene: TRBD1
v_gene: TRBV4-3
CDR3nt: TGCGCCAGCAGCCAAGGACAGGGGTTGTACACTGAAGCTTTCTTT
CDR3aa: CASSQGQGLYTEAFF

j_gene: TRBJ2-7
abundance: few
d_gene: TRBD1
v_gene: TRBV9
CDR3nt: TGTGCCAACCAAGGGGGGGACAGGGAGTCCTACGAGCAGTACTTC
CDR3aa: CANQGGDRESYEQYF

j_gene: TRBJ2-7
abundance: few
d_gene: NA
v_gene: TRBV7-9
CDR3nt: TGTGCCAGCAGCCAAGTAGTCGACTCCAACTACGAGCAGTACTTC
CDR3aa: CASSQVVDSNYEQYF

j_gene: TRBJ1-6
abundance: NA
d_gene: NA
v_gene: TRBV2
CDR3nt: TGTGCCAGCAGTGAAGATCTCTCCTATAATTCACCCCTCCACTTT
CDR3aa: CASSEDLSYNSPLHF

j_gene: TRBJ2-3
abundance: NA
d_gene: TRBD1
v_gene: TRBV28
CDR3nt: TGTGCCAGCAGATCACAGGGGGAGGTTGGAGATACGCAGTATTTT
CDR3aa: CASRSQGEVGDTQYF

j_gene: TRBJ1-2
abundance: NA
d_gene: NA
v_gene: TRBV27
CDR3nt: TGTGCCAGCAGCCCGGGGGGAGCTAACTATGGCTACACCTTC
CDR3aa: CASSPGGANYGYTF

j_gene: TRBJ1-3
abundance: NA
d_gene: NA
v_gene: TRBV15
CDR3nt: TGTGCCACCAGCAGAGATACATTCCCCTCTGGAAACACCATATATTTT
CDR3aa: CATSRDTFPSGNTIYF

j_gene: TRBJ2-1
abundance: once
d_gene: TRBD1
v_gene: TRBV4-3
CDR3nt: TGCGCCAGCAGCCAAGATGGGGGGAACAGGGGGTCCGAGCAGTTCTTC
CDR3aa: CASSQDGGNRGSEQFF

j_gene: TRBJ2-7
abundance: NA
d_gene: TRBD2
v_gene: TRBV7-2
CDR3nt: TGTGCCAGCAGCTCAGGTCAACTAGCGGGAGAATCTCCCCCTTGGGAGCAGTACTTC
CDR3aa: CASSSGQLAGESPPWEQYF

j_gene: TRBJ2-1
abundance: NA
d_gene: TRBD1
v_gene: TRBV9
CDR3nt: TGTGCCAGCAGCGTAGTGGGGACAGGGGACAATGAGCAGTTCTTC
CDR3aa: CASSVVGTGDNEQFF

j_gene: TRBJ1-3
abundance: NA
d_gene: NA
v_gene: TRBV27
CDR3nt: TGTGCCAGCAGTCCGATTCTGGCGACAGCCTCTGGAAACACCATATATTTT
CDR3aa: CASSPILATASGNTIYF

j_gene: TRBJ2-1
abundance: NA
d_gene: TRBD2
v_gene: TRBV10-3
CDR3nt: TGTGCCACCGCCCCCTCTGGGCGGGAGGACAATGAGCAGTTCTTC
CDR3aa: CATAPSGREDNEQFF

j_gene: TRBJ2-1
abundance: NA
d_gene: TRBD1
v_gene: TRBV6-5
CDR3nt: TGTGCCAGCAGTTACTCAGGACAGGGGGCCTACAATGAGCAGTTCTTC
CDR3aa: CASSYSGQGAYNEQFF

j_gene: TRBJ2-1
abundance: NA
d_gene: NA
v_gene: TRBV7-3
CDR3nt: TGTGCCAGCAGCTTAAGCGGGGCCTCCAATGAGCAGTTCTTC
CDR3aa: CASSLSGASNEQFF

j_gene: TRBJ2-2
abundance: medium-sized
d_gene: TRBD2
v_gene: TRBV27
CDR3nt: TGTGCCAGCAGTCCCTTGGGGCGGGAGGGCCTCACCGGGGAGCTGTTTTTT
CDR3aa: CASSPLGREGLTGELFF

j_gene: TRBJ2-7
abundance: NA
d_gene: TRBD1
v_gene: TRBV5-1
CDR3nt: TGCGCCAGCAGGCAGGACAGGGGATTGCCCTACGAGCAGTACTTC
CDR3aa: CASRQDRGLPYEQYF

j_gene: TRBJ2-7
abundance: NA
d_gene: NA
v_gene: TRBV5-6
CDR3nt: TGTGCCAGCAGCCTTGGAGCCGCGTCCTACGAGCAGTACTTC
CDR3aa: CASSLGAASYEQYF